The rows below give T cell receptor beta chains drawn from one sample of a study of patients and donors after allogeneic stem cell transplantation. TCRdb reprocessed the RT-PCR reads via MiXCR and lists one record per CDR3 protein. There are tens of thousands of distinct CDR3 sequences in the sample; 5% occur only once, and 2.6% lies in the top ten. Sequencing used blood, either unsorted or a sorted T cell fraction (not recorded which). The receptor set was obtained from a human donor who was either an allogeneic HSCT recipient or a stem cell or donor lymphocyte infusion donor (not recorded which). It is not recorded whose cells these are; they may come from a transplant donor. Each CDR3 is given with its conserved first and last residue. The D gene is left open where the match is weak. Size is stated for part of the rows, as once, few or many counts, or as a class when the clone is expanded.

size | J | D | V | DNA | CDR3
many | TRBJ2-7 | TRBD2 | TRBV20-1 | TGCAGTGCTAGGGAAGGGCGGCTAGCGGGTGGCGAGCAGTACTTC | CSAREGRLAGGEQYF
many | TRBJ2-2 | TRBD1 | TRBV4-1 | TGCGCCAGCAGCCAAGGACAGGGGGCAGGGGCCGGGGAGCTGTTTTTT | CASSQGQGAGAGELFF
many | TRBJ1-6 | - | TRBV6-1 | TGTGCCAGCAGCACCCGGACAGAGGCTTCACCCCTCCACTTT | CASSTRTEASPLHF
many | TRBJ1-2 | - | TRBV20-1 | TGCAGTGCTAGAGATCCCGGCCCGACCACCTTC | CSARDPGPTTF
many | TRBJ2-2 | - | TRBV4-1 | TGCGCCAGCAGCCCTTTCCCGGGGAGGGGGCTTGAGGAGCTGTTTTTT | CASSPFPGRGLEELFF
many | TRBJ2-1 | TRBD2 | TRBV19 | TGTGCCAGTAGTCCAAGGGGTCGGACTAGCGGGAGCCTCTTGCAGTTCTTC | CASSPRGRTSGSLLQFF
many | TRBJ2-3 | - | TRBV20-1 | TGCAGTGCCTTTAGCGACCTGGGCACAGATACGCAGTATTTT | CSAFSDLGTDTQYF
- | TRBJ2-1 | TRBD2 | TRBV12-3/TRBV12-4 | TGTGCCAGCAGTTTAGCGGCTAGCGGGGGCAATGAGCAGTTCTTC | CASSLAASGGNEQFF
- | TRBJ2-1 | - | TRBV19 | TGTGCCAGTAGTATTTTCGGGTCATCCTACAATGAGCAGTTCTTC | CASSIFGSSYNEQFF
many | TRBJ2-2 | - | TRBV6-1 | TGTGCCAGGGGCACAGATAACACCGGGGAGCTGTTTTTT | CARGTDNTGELFF
few | TRBJ2-1 | TRBD1 | TRBV6-5 | TGTGCCAGCAGTTTCCTCGCGGGGACAGGGATTAATGAGCAGTTCTTC | CASSFLAGTGINEQFF
- | TRBJ1-1 | - | TRBV12-3/TRBV12-4 | TGTGCCAGCAGTTGGGGACCCGAAAAGGCTTTCTTT | CASSWGPEKAFF
many | TRBJ2-1 | - | TRBV2 | TGTGCCAGCAGTGAAGCCGGGACCACCTTGAATGAGCAGTTCTTC | CASSEAGTTLNEQFF
few | TRBJ1-1 | - | TRBV19 | TGTGCCAGTAGTATCTACAGGGCTGGGCGTCGGAACACTGAAGCTTTCTTT | CASSIYRAGRRNTEAFF
many | TRBJ2-5 | - | TRBV28 | TGTGCCAGCAGGGAGGGAGAAGAGACCCAGTACTTC | CASREGEETQYF
medium-sized | TRBJ1-5 | - | TRBV12-3/TRBV12-4 | TGTGCCAGCAGCCATTACACATTCAACAGGGTCGGTTATCAGCCCCAGCATTTT | CASSHYTFNRVGYQPQHF
few | TRBJ2-1 | TRBD1 | TRBV7-3 | TGTGCCAGCAGCCCCAGCCGACAGGGGTTTCGGGAGCAGTTCTTC | CASSPSRQGFREQFF
medium-sized | TRBJ2-7 | - | TRBV5-1 | TGCGCCAGCAGCTTGGAAGGGGACTTATACGAGCAGTACTTC | CASSLEGDLYEQYF
- | TRBJ2-4 | - | TRBV20-1 | TGCAGTGCTCTCCGGGTGGGGGCCAAAAACATTCAGTACTTC | CSALRVGAKNIQYF
few | TRBJ1-6 | - | TRBV28 | TGTGCAAGCAAATGGGCCCAGGGTGGTAATTCACCCCTCCACTTT | CASKWAQGGNSPLHF
many | TRBJ1-2 | - | TRBV10-1 | TGCGCCAGCAGTGAAAGTCGAGTGCCGAGGGGCTACACCTTC | CASSESRVPRGYTF
many | TRBJ2-1 | - | TRBV7-2 | TGTGCCAGCAGCTTTCTCTCGAGCTCCTACAATGAGCAGTTCTTC | CASSFLSSSYNEQFF
many | TRBJ1-1 | - | TRBV30 | TGTGCCTGGGAAAAAACATCGGGGAACACTGAAGCTTTCTTT | CAWEKTSGNTEAFF
many | TRBJ1-2 | - | TRBV9 | TGTGCCAGCAGCGTATATGTGACAGGCAACTATGGCTACACCTTC | CASSVYVTGNYGYTF
few | TRBJ2-3 | - | TRBV6-1 | TGTGCCAGCAGTGAATGGGGCGGACTTACCCCGGATACGCAGTATTTT | CASSEWGGLTPDTQYF
few | TRBJ2-2 | TRBD1 | TRBV10-3 | TGTGCCATCAGTGAGAGAAGGACAGGGGGCTCGAACACCGGGGAGCTGTTTTTT | CAISERRTGGSNTGELFF
many | TRBJ1-1 | - | TRBV20-1 | TGCAGTGCTCCCCGGGCGGTTAGAGACACTGAAGCTTTCTTT | CSAPRAVRDTEAFF
few | TRBJ1-2 | - | TRBV5-4 | TGTGCCAGCAGCAAACCGTCGAGTAACTATGGCTACACCTTC | CASSKPSSNYGYTF
many | TRBJ1-1 | - | TRBV7-2 | TGTGCCAGCACCAAAAAGTTGGGGATGCCCACTGAAGCTTTCTTT | CASTKKLGMPTEAFF
- | TRBJ2-3 | - | TRBV5-4 | TGTGCCAGCAGCCTGGCGTTGGGATCACGGACCGATACGCAGTATTTT | CASSLALGSRTDTQYF
few | TRBJ2-1 | TRBD2 | TRBV28 | TGTGCCAGCAGTTTATCTGGGACTAGCGGGATCAATGAGCAGTTCTTC | CASSLSGTSGINEQFF
many | TRBJ2-7 | - | TRBV6-2/TRBV6-3 | TGTGCCAGCTCAAACACCACCTACGAGCAGTACTTC | CASSNTTYEQYF